Listed here are 6 T cell receptor beta chains from one sample, sequenced in a study of beta chain features in type 1 diabetes. Findings of the study overall: TCRB CDR3s were moderately but significantly shorter in Type 1 diabetes patients in all four CD4+ subsets.

Expressed TCRB transcripts were sequenced after all isolated RNA was converted to cDNA. Assay: immunoSEQ multiplex PCR; the TCRdb copy retains only in-frame clones and omits some. The sample holds around 300,000 clones, 15% seen once. No antigen has been assigned to these receptors. The material sequenced was naive CD4+ T cells from blood. The receptors shown here come from a man between 18 and 35 years old with type 1 diabetes.

The V call is TRBV7-2, the J call TRBJ2-5, with TRBD2 as a possible D gene (6 bases). V lost 6 bases, J lost 5 bases, and 19 bases lay in between. Germline loops: CDR1 SGHTA, CDR2 FQGNSA. The CDR3 is 15 residues long. CDR3 coding DNA: TGTGCCAGCAGTCACCGTGGGGGGAGAGGGGAGACCCAGTACTTC. It codes for CASSHRGGRGETQYF. Using reference TRBV7-2 and TRBJ2-5 for the parts outside the CDR3, the full variable domain is GAGVSQSPSNKVTEKGKDVELRCDPISGHTALYWYRQSLGQGLEFLIYFQGNSAPDKSGLPSDRFSAERTGGSVSTLTIQRTQQEDSAVYLCASSHRGGRGETQYFGPGTRLLVL.

There are a few counts of this clone. The chain uses TRBV5-4 and TRBJ2-5, with 14 bases that match TRBD2. The CDR3 extends over 16 amino acids. Germline CDR1 reads SGHNT; CDR2 reads YYREEE (reference sequence). Trimming took 4 bases from V and 3 from J; bases not matched to a gene: 5. CDR3 protein: CASSGGGLAGEETQYF. CDR3 bases: TGTGCCAGCAGCGGAGGGGGACTAGCGGGAGAAGAGACCCAGTACTTC.

The chain links TRBV19 to TRBJ1-5; D might be TRBD1 (5 bases). V shed 0 bases and J shed 2 bases, with 8 bases lying between them. This CDR3 is built from 15 residues. Germline V CDR1 and CDR2: LNHDA, SQIVND (reference sequence). CDR3 coding DNA: TGTGCCAGTAGTATAGATCGGGGGGGCAATCAGCCCCAGCATTTT. Translation: CASSIDRGGNQPQHF.

This clone has more than one count but fewer than ten. The V and J genes are TRBV7-9 and TRBJ2-7, with D unresolved. The CDR3 runs to 13 residues. Trimming took 3 bases from V and 0 from J, leaving 6 bases between them. Germline assignment: CDR1 SEHNR and CDR2 FQNEAQ (reference sequence). The CDR3 protein is CASSFGSSYEQYF. The CDR3 nucleotides read TGTGCCAGCAGCTTCGGTAGCTCCTACGAGCAGTACTTC.

This chain links TRBV7-9 with TRBJ2-6; D gene unclear. The V gene's germline CDR1 is SEHNR and CDR2 FQNEAQ (reference sequence). The CDR3 contains 16 residues. Between the trimmed V and J ends, which lost 2 bases and 0 bases, there was a span of 8 bases. For the CDR3, the DNA is TGTGCCAGCAGCTTATACCGCGGCTCTGGGGCCAACGTCCTGACTTTC. Translated, it gives CASSLYRGSGANVLTF.

This clone showed up just a few times. A read error may produce the germline difference seen at one junction end. Written as DNA, the CDR3 is TGTGCCAGCTCACCGCCGAGCGGGGGACCCGGACGCGATTTC. This sequence encodes CASSPPSGGPGRDF. The V and J genes are TRBV18 and TRBJ2-7; 8 nucleotides match TRBD2. Germline CDR1 KGHSH, CDR2 LQKENI. This CDR3 contains 14 residues. Full variable domain (rest looked up from reference TRBV18 and TRBJ2-7): NAGVMQNPRHLVRRRGQEARLRCSPMKGHSHVYWYRQLPEEGLKFMVYLQKENIIDESGMPKERFSAEFPKEGPSILRIQQVVRGDSAAYFCASSPPSGGPGRDFGPGTRLTVT.